This TCR beta chain was obtained from a study of blood T cell repertoires in COVID-19. Only in-frame clones appear in the TCRdb table, and some are missing; sequencing was by immunoSEQ multiplex PCR. Of some 300,000 clones listed, around 86% are singletons. The length of the CDR3 is 13 residues. V shed 1 base and J shed 10 bases, with 12 bases lying between them. The germline gives CDR1 SEHNR, CDR2 FQNEAQ (reference sequence). Sequenced sample: peripheral blood. The chain combines TRBV7-9 with TRBJ2-3, with D perhaps matching TRBD1 (6 bases). The receptor was derived from a man aged 70 or older with acute or convalescent COVID-19. The DNA for the CDR3 is TGTGCCAGCAGCTTAGTTAGGGACACACCGCAGTATTTT. Its translation: CASSLVRDTPQYF.